This passage covers 9 T cell receptor beta chains from one sample sequenced in a study of cytomegalovirus exposure and HLA in healthy donors. The PCR ran on 60 Vbeta and 13 Jbeta primers. The data were produced by immunoSEQ multiplex PCR, yet TCRdb's version contains in-frame clones alone and is incomplete. The profile shows under 200,000 clones, 82% of them singletons. Sample: PBMCs. These receptors were taken from a girl under 18 in good health and CMV-seropositive.

The rearrangement joins TRBV5-6 to TRBJ1-4, with 7 bases lining up with TRBD1. V was pared by 2 bases and J by 4 bases, with 2 bases of the junction left unmatched. Germline V gene sequence: CDR1 SGHDT, CDR2 YYEEEE. This CDR3 is built from 14 residues. As DNA, the CDR3 is TGTGCCAGCAGCTTCAGGGGGTATAATGAAAAACTGTTTTTT. This translates into CASSFRGYNEKLFF.

The J gene is TRBJ2-1, the V gene TRBV19, with D perhaps TRBD2 (5 bases). CDR1 is LNHDA and CDR2 is SQIVND in the germline V gene (reference sequence). V dropped 0 bases and J dropped 4 bases, with 7 bases sitting between them. This CDR3 is built from 14 residues. CDR3 coding DNA: TGTGCCAGTAGTATAGATCCGGGGTACAATGAGCAGTTCTTC. Its translation is CASSIDPGYNEQFF.

The chain is built from TRBV5-4 and TRBJ2-5; 7 bases line up with TRBD2. The CDR3 runs 14 residues. J was trimmed by 5 bases and V by 1 base; bases with no gene match: 5. The V gene's germline CDR1 is SGHNT and CDR2 YYREEE (reference sequence). The CDR3 here is CASSLTWGGETQYF. For the CDR3, the DNA is TGTGCCAGCAGCTTGACGTGGGGAGGGGAGACCCAGTACTTC.

The V and J genes are TRBV2 and TRBJ2-7, with 7 bases lining up with TRBD2. J was trimmed by 2 bases and V by 6 bases; bases with no gene match: 10. The germline V gene encodes CDR1 SNHLY and CDR2 FYNNEI. This CDR3 comprises 15 residues. Here the CDR3 DNA reads TGTGCCAGCAGGACGGCTAGCGGAATAGCCTACGAGCAGTACTTC. It encodes CASRTASGIAYEQYF.

The gene calls are TRBV6-5 and TRBJ2-7, with 10 bases that match TRBD1. The CDR3 is 12 residues long. The V gene end was trimmed by 5 bases and the J gene end by 10 bases; junction bases not matched to a gene: 5. Germline CDR1 and CDR2: MNHEY and SVGAGI. The CDR3 DNA sequence: TGTGCCAGCAGTCTGGACAGGGGGAAACAGTACTTC. Translation gives CASSLDRGKQYF.

This clone appeared a few times. The chain couples TRBV6-1 to TRBJ2-7, with TRBD2 matching over 10 bases. Germline trimming cut 4 bases from V and 0 bases from J; bases unmatched to any gene: 6. Germline V gene sequence: CDR1 MNHNS, CDR2 SASEGT. The CDR3 spans 16 residues. Written as DNA, the CDR3 is TGTGCCAGCAGTGTTTGGGAGCGGGAGGGCTCCTACGAGCAGTACTTC. Translation gives CASSVWEREGSYEQYF.

The V gene is TRBV11-3, the J gene TRBJ1-1, with D unclear. With 1 base removed from V and 4 bases from J, the gap between germline ends came to 7 bases. CDR3 length: 13 amino acids. Germline loops: CDR1 SGHNT, CDR2 YENEEA. The CDR3 here is CASSLGAITEAFF. The CDR3 region has the DNA TGTGCCAGCAGCTTAGGGGCCATCACTGAAGCTTTCTTT.

This clone was observed a handful of times. This chain connects TRBV6-1 to TRBJ1-3, with unresolved D. The CDR3 contains 16 residues. CDR1 MNHNS and CDR2 SASEGT come from the germline V gene. V lost 2 bases to trimming and J lost 1 base, with 12 bases between them. CDR3 loop: CASSEYGPGSGNTIYF. The CDR3 region has the DNA TGTGCCAGCAGTGAATACGGCCCCGGGTCTGGAAACACCATATATTTT.

The CDR3 loop is CASSRWEATEAFF. The CDR3 DNA sequence: TGTGCCAGTAGTCGGTGGGAGGCGACTGAAGCTTTCTTT. V gene TRBV19 combines with J gene TRBJ1-1; D is ambiguous. Germline CDR1 reads LNHDA; CDR2 reads SQIVND (reference sequence). The V end was cut by 5 bases, the J end by 5 bases, with 12 bases between. The CDR3 covers 13 residues.